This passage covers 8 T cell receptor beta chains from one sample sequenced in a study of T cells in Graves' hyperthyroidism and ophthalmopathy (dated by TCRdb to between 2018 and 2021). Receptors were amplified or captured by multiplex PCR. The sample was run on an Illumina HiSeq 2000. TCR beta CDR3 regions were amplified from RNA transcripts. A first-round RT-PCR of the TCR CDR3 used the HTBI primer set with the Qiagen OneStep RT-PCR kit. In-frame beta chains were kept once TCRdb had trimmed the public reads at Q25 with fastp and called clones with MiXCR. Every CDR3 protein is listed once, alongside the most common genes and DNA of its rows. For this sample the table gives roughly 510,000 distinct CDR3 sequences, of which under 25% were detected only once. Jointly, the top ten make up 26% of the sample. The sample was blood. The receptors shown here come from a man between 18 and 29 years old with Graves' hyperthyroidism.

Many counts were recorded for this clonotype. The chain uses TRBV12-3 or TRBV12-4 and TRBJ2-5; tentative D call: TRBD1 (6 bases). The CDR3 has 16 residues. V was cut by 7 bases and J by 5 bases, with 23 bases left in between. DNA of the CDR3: TGTGCCAGCACCTCATCGCAGAACAGGGTATGGGAGACCCAGTACTTC. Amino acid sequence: CASTSSQNRVWETQYF.

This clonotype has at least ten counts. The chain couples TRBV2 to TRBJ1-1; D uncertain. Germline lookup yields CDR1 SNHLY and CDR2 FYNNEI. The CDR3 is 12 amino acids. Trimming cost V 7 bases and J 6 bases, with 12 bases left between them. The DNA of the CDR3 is TGTGCCAGCAATATTGACAAGGCTGAAGCTTTCTTT. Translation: CASNIDKAEAFF. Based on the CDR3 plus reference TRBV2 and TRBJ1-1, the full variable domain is EPEVTQTPSHQVTQMGQEVILRCVPISNHLYFYWYRQILGQKVEFLVSFYNNEISEKSEIFDDQFSVERPDGSNFTLKIRSTKLEDSAMYFCASNIDKAEAFFGQGTRLTVV.

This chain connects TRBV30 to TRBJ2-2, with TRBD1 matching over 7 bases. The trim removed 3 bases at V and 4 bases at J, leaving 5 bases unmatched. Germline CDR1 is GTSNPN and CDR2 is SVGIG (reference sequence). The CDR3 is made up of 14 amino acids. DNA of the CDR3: TGTGCCTGGAGACAGGGGTTCTTCACCGGGGAGCTGTTTTTT. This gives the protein CAWRQGFFTGELFF.

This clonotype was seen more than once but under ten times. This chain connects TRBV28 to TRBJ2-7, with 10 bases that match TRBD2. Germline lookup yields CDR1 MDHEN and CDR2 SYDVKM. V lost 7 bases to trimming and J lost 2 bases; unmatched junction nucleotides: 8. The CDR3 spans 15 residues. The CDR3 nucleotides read TGTGCCAGCAAACCTAGCGGGAGTTTCACCTACGAGCAGTACTTC. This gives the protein CASKPSGSFTYEQYF.

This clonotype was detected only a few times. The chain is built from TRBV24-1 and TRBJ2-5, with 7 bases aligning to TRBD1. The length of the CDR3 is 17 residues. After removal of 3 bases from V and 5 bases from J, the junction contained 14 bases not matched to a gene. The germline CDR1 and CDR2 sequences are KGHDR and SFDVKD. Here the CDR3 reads CATSDPSERGRGETQYF. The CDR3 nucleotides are TGTGCCACCAGTGATCCATCCGAGAGGGGGCGAGGGGAGACCCAGTACTTC.

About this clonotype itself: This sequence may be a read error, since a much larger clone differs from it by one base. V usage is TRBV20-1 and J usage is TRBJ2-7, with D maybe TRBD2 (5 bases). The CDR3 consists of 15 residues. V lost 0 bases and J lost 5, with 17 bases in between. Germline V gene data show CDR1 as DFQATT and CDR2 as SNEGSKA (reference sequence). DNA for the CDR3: TGCAGTGCTAGAGAGCCCCCGTTAGAGGGTCACGAGCAGTACTTC. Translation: CSAREPPLEGHEQYF.

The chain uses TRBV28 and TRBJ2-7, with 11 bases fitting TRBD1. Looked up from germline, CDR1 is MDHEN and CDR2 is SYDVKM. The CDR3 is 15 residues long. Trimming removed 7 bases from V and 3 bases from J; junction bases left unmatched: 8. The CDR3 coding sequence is TGTGCCAGCACCCCTCCCGGGACAGGGGGCTACGAGCAGTACTTC. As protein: CASTPPGTGGYEQYF.

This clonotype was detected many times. As DNA, the CDR3 is TGTGCCTGGAGCCCGGGACAGGGGGATGAGCAGTACTTC. It codes for CAWSPGQGDEQYF. The chain carries TRBV30 and TRBJ2-7; 11 positions match TRBD1. The length of the CDR3 is 13 residues. Trimming at V came to 3 bases and at J to 7 bases, leaving 5 bases not matched to a gene. CDR1 GTSNPN and CDR2 SVGIG come from the germline V gene (reference sequence).